These 6 T cell receptor beta chains share one sample of origin, sequenced in a study of T cell clonality in common variable immunodeficiency. The protocol was immunoSEQ multiplex PCR, while the TCRdb copy is restricted to in-frame clones and leaves out a portion. The repertoire consists of about 59,000 clones, none detected only once. The specimen sequenced was peripheral blood mononuclear cells. Every receptor here comes from a person between 18 and 75 years old in good health.

This clone was seen repeatedly, ten times or more. The observed sequence ends 3 residues before the CDR3 terminus, with the missing tail filled in from the germline J gene. This chain joins TRBV18 and TRBJ1-4, with 7 bases matching TRBD1. CDR3 length equals 14 residues. Looked up from germline, CDR1 is KGHSH and CDR2 is LQKENI. V was clipped by 6 bases and J by 7 bases; unmatched bases: 8. The covered CDR3 bases are TGTGCCAGCTCCCCGAGGGCAGGGGGTGAAAAA. This codes for CASSPRAGGEK. The full CDR3 protein reads CASSPRAGGEKLFF.

This clone was seen many times. From the germline J gene comes the end of the CDR3, since the read stops 3 residues before it. The V call is TRBV5-1, the J call TRBJ1-1, with D possibly being TRBD1 (5 bases). Germline-derived CDR1 and CDR2 are SGHRS and YFSETQ. V lost 0 bases to trimming and J lost 5 bases, with 11 bases between them. CDR3 size: 14 residues. CDR3 DNA, as far as it was read: TGCGCCAGCAGCTTGGATTCGACAGAAACTGAA. This translates into CASSLDSTETE. In full, the CDR3 is CASSLDSTETEAFF.

On this clone itself: The CDR3 extends 3 residues past the end of the read, so its final part is completed from the germline J gene. J is TRBJ2-4 and V is TRBV6-1, with D maybe TRBD2 (5 bases). Germline CDR1 reads MNHNS; CDR2 reads SASEGT. The CDR3 has 14 amino acids. Incomplete CDR3 DNA: TGTGCCAGCAGTGTTGAGGAGGCGTACTATGGT. Translation gives CASSVEEAYYG. The whole CDR3 sequence is CASSVEEAYYGQYF.

Of note for this clone: The read falls 3 residues short of the CDR3 end, and the missing part is taken from the germline J gene. The chain carries TRBV7-2 and TRBJ2-3; no firm D call. Germline values: CDR1 SGHTA, CDR2 FQGNSA. CDR3 size: 15 residues. Partial CDR3 DNA: TGTGCCAGCAGCTTGAACGGATTTAGCAATCAGCCG. Protein product: CASSLNGFSNQP. The full CDR3 protein is CASSLNGFSNQPQYF.

This clone was recorded many times. The read falls 3 residues short of the CDR3 end, and the missing part is taken from the germline J gene. The chain carries TRBV9 and TRBJ2-3; 9 bases are a match to TRBD2. Germline CDR1 and CDR2: SGDLS and YYNGEE. This CDR3 region has 16 residues. V shed 3 bases and J 1 base; nucleotides not matched to a gene: 6. The CDR3 loop reads CASSDLERGGTDTQYF. The part of the CDR3 DNA that was read is TGTGCCAGCAGCGATCTAGAGCGGGGGGGCACAGATACG.

There are a few counts of this clone. The observed sequence ends 3 residues before the CDR3 terminus, with the missing tail filled in from the germline J gene. The chain is built from TRBV5-1 and TRBJ2-5; 8 positions match TRBD2. This CDR3 is built from 13 residues. Losses at the gene ends were 8 bases for V and 5 bases for J; bases not matched to a gene: 8. Germline-derived CDR1 and CDR2 are SGHRS and YFSETQ. CDR3 protein: CASRLGLGETQYF. CDR3 DNA (partial): TGCGCCAGTAGACTGGGACTAGGCGAGACC.